This entry is about one T cell receptor (beta chain). The sample has other DNA sequences that encode this CDR3 too. Germline-derived CDR1 and CDR2 are KGHSH and LQKENI. V lost 0 bases and J 3 bases, leaving 6 bases between the germline ends. This CDR3 is built from 15 residues. This record belongs to a study of blood T cell repertoires in COVID-19. Overall study: Sample material is recorded as cDNA or gDNA derived from T cells, B-cell-depleted T cells, or PBMCs.

Original methodology: Amplification of reference gene primers was used by the study to estimate nucleated cell counts. The method was immunoSEQ multiplex PCR; TCRdb's version includes in-frame clones alone and lacks a portion of them. V, J and clone size are those of that table, while D and trimming were read from the DNA. This table holds around 140,000 clones, approximately 89% found once. This TCR derives from a human donor in a cohort sampled during active COVID-19. Sequenced sample: peripheral blood. The chain combines TRBV18 with TRBJ1-6; possibly TRBD1 for D (6 bases). CDR3 in amino acids: CASSPPGGYNSPLHF. In DNA, the CDR3 is TGTGCCAGCTCACCACCAGGGGGCTATAATTCACCCCTCCACTTT.